This T cell receptor (beta chain) emerged from a study of T cell responses to AZD1222 COVID-19 vaccine. The V end was cut by 3 bases, the J end by 11 bases, with 16 bases between. The CDR3 is 13 amino acids. Germline values: CDR1 MNHNS, CDR2 SASEGT. Study findings and constraints: Reportedly, nearly half of unique spike TCRs recognized epitopes outside B.1.351/B.1.1.7 mutations.

Only in-frame clones appear in the TCRdb table, and some are missing; sequencing was by immunoSEQ multiplex PCR. The sample records fewer than 100,000 clones, roughly 87% being singletons. A remark on this clone: Its matching antigen is unknown.

The sample consisted of peripheral blood, taken 28 days after the second AZD1222 dose. The receptor's source is an adult who received the AZD1222 COVID-19 vaccine. The J gene is TRBJ1-1, the V gene TRBV6-1; D may be TRBD1 (6 bases). CDR3 in amino acids: CASSEQGFRWAFF. The CDR3 bases are TGTGCCAGCAGTGAGCAGGGGTTTAGATGGGCTTTCTTT.